This TCR beta chain was documented in a study of T cells in Graves' hyperthyroidism and ophthalmopathy. The CDR3 loop spans 12 amino acids. Deletions cut 3 bases from V and 6 bases from J, with 9 bases between. From germline, CDR1 is MGHDK and CDR2 SYGVNS. TCR beta CDR3 regions were amplified from RNA. First-round RT-PCR with HTBI primers amplified the TCR CDR3 region. TCRdb re-called the multiplex PCR reads with MiXCR, one entry per CDR3 protein. The sample has some 800,000 distinct CDR3 sequences, roughly 40% seen once. This clonotype was counted a few times. Uncontrolled infection, other autoimmune disease, pregnancy or lactation barred patients from enrollment.

Sequencing was done on a sample of blood. This sequence originates from a man younger than 30 with Graves' hyperthyroidism. This chain uses TRBV25-1 with TRBJ2-7; maybe TRBD2 (5 bases). In DNA, the CDR3 is TGTGCCAGCAGTGAGGGGAGAGGCGAGCAGTACTTC. The encoded protein is CASSEGRGEQYF.